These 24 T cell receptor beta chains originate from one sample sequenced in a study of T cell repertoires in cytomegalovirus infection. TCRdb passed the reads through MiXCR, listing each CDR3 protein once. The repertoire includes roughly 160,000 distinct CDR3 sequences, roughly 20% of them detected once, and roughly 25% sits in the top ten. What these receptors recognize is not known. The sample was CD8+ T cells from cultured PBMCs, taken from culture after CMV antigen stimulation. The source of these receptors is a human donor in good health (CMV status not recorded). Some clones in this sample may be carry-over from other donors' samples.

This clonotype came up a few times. The CDR3 spells CASSPRRQGPNTEAFF. The CDR3 coding sequence is TGTGCCAGCTCACCGCGGCGACAGGGCCCGAACACTGAAGCTTTCTTT. The rearrangement links TRBV18 to TRBJ1-1; 7 bases match TRBD1. Germline assignment: CDR1 KGHSH and CDR2 LQKENI. With 3 bases clipped from V and 1 base from J, the junction kept 8 bases outside the gene matches. CDR3 length: 16 residues.

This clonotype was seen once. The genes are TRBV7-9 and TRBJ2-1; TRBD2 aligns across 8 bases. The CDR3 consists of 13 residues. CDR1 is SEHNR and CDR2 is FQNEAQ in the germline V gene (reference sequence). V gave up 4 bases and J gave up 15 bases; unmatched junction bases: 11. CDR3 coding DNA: TGTGCCAGCAGCTCCTCCTCGGCGGGGGGTGGGTTCTTC. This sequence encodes CASSSSSAGGGFF. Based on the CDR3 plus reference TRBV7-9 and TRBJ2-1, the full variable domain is DTGVSQNPRHKITKRGQNVTFRCDPISEHNRLYWYRQTLGQGPEFLTYFQNEAQLEKSRLLSDRFSAERPKGSFSTLEIQRTEQGDSAMYLCASSSSSAGGGFFGPGTRLTVL.

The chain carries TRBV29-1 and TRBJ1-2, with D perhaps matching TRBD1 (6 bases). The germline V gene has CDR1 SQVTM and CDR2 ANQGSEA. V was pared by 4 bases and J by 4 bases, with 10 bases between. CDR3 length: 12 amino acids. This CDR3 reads CSVGQGLYGYTF. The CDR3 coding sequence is TGCAGCGTTGGGCAGGGGCTCTATGGCTACACCTTC.

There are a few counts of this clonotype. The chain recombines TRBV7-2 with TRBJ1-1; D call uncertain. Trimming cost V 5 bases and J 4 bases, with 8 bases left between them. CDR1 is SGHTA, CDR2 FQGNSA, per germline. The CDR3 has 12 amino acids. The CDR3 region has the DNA TGTGCCAGCAGCCGCGGGCTCACTGAAGCTTTCTTT. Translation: CASSRGLTEAFF.

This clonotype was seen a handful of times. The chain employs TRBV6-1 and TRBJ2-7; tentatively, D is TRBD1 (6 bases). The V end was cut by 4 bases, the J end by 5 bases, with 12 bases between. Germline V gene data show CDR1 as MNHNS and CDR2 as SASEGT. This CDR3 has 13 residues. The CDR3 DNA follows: TGTGCCAGCAGTGGCACAGGGCTCCACGAGCAGTACTTC. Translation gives CASSGTGLHEQYF.

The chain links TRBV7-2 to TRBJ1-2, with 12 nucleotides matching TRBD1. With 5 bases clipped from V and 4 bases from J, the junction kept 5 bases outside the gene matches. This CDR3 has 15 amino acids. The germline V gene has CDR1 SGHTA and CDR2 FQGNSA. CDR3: CASSGDRGLFYGYTF. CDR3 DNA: TGTGCCAGCAGCGGGGACAGGGGGCTGTTCTATGGCTACACCTTC.

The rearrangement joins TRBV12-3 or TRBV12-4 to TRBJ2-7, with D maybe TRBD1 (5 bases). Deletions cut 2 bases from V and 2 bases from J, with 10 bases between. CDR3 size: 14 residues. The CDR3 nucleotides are TGTGCCAGCAGTTTAACCAGGGCAACCTACGAGCAGTACTTC. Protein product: CASSLTRATYEQYF.

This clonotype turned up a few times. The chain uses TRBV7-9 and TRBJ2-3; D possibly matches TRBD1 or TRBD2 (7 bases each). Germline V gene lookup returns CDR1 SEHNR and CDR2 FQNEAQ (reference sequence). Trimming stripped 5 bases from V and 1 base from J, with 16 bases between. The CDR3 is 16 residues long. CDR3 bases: TGTGCCAGCAGCCCCCAGGGGGGGCAAGGCACAGATACGCAGTATTTT. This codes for CASSPQGGQGTDTQYF.

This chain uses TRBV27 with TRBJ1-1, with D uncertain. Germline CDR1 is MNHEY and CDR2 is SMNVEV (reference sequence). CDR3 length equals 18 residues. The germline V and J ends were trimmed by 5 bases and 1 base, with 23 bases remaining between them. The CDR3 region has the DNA TGTGCCAGCAGTCCTAAGGGAATTCCTGACTTTCAGAACACTGAAGCTTTCTTT. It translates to CASSPKGIPDFQNTEAFF.

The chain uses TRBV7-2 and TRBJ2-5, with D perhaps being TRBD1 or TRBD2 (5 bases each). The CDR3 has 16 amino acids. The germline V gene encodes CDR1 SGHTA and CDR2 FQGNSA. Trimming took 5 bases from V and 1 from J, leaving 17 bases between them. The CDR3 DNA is TGTGCCAGCAGCACCCGGGACCGCTACCTCCAAGAGACCCAGTACTTC. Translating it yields CASSTRDRYLQETQYF.

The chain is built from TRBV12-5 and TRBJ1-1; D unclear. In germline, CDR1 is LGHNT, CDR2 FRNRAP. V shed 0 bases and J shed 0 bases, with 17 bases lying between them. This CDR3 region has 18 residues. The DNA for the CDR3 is TGTGCTAGTGGTTTGGTACGAGATGGACGGACCATGAACACTGAAGCTTTCTTT. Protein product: CASGLVRDGRTMNTEAFF.

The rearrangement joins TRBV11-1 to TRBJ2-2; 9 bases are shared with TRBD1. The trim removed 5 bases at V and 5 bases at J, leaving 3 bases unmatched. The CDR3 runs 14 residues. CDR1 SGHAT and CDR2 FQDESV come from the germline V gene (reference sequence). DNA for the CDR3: TGTGCCAGCAGCCCTGGGACAGGGACCGGGGAGCTGTTTTTT. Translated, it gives CASSPGTGTGELFF.

CDR3 amino acids: CAWWGRGSGYTF. CDR3 DNA sequence: TGTGCCTGGTGGGGCAGGGGCTCTGGCTACACCTTC. V and J are TRBV30 and TRBJ1-2; D may be TRBD1 (6 bases). Germline V lookup: CDR1 GTSNPN, CDR2 SVGIG (reference sequence). This CDR3 has 12 residues. V gave up 5 bases and J gave up 7 bases, with 14 bases separating them.

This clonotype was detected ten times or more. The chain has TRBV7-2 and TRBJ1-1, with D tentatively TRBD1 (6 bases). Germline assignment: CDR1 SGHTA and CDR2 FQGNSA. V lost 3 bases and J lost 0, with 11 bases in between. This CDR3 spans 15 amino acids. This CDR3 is CASSLSGAVNTEAFF. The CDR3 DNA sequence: TGTGCCAGCAGCTTGTCAGGGGCCGTGAACACTGAAGCTTTCTTT.

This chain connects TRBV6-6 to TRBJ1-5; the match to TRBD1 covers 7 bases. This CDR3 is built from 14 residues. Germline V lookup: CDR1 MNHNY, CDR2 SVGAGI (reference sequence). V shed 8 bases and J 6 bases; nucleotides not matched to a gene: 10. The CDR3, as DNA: TGTGCCAGCGGCCCAGACAGGGACGGTCAGCCCCAGCATTTT. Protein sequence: CASGPDRDGQPQHF.

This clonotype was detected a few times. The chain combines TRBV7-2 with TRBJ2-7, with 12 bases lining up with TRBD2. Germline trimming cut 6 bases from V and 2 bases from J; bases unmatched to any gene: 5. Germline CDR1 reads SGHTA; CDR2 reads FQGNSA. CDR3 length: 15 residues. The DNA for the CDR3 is TGTGCCAGCAGTCTAACTAGCGGGGGGACCTACGAGCAGTACTTC. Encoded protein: CASSLTSGGTYEQYF.

The CDR3 DNA is TGCGCCAGCAGTGTGCGGGGGGGCCCGGAGACCCAGTACTTC. Encoded protein: CASSVRGGPETQYF. This chain links TRBV10-2 with TRBJ2-5; 9 positions match TRBD2. Germline CDR1 WSHSY, CDR2 SAAADI. With 4 bases clipped from V and 5 bases from J, the junction kept 5 bases outside the gene matches. The CDR3 totals 14 residues.

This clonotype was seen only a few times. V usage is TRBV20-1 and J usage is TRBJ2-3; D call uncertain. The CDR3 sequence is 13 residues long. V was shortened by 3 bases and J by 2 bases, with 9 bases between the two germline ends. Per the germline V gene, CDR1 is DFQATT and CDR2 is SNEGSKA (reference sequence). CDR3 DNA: TGCAGTGCTAGGGGTCTCACCACAGATACGCAGTATTTT. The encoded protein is CSARGLTTDTQYF.

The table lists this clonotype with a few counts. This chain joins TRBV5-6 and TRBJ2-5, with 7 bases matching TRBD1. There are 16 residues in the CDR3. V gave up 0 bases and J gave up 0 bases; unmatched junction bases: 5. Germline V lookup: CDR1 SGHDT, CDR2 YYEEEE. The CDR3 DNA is TGTGCCAGCAGCTTGGTTGGGACAGCGTACCAAGAGACCCAGTACTTC. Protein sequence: CASSLVGTAYQETQYF.

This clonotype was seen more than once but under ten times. CDR3 nucleotide sequence: TGTGCCAGTAGTATTCAGGGGATGAACACTGAAGCTTTCTTT. Its protein product is CASSIQGMNTEAFF. The chain combines TRBV19 with TRBJ1-1, with TRBD1 as a possible D gene (6 bases). With 3 bases removed from V and 0 bases from J, the gap between germline ends came to 8 bases. This CDR3 region has 14 residues. Germline V CDR1 and CDR2: LNHDA, SQIVND (reference sequence).

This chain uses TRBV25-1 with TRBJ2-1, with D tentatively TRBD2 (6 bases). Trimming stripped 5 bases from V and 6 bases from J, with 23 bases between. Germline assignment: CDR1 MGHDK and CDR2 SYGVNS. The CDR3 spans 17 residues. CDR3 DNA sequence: TGTGCCAGCAGTCCGCCGATAAGCGGTAGGGGAGGCAATGAGCAGTTCTTC. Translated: CASSPPISGRGGNEQFF.

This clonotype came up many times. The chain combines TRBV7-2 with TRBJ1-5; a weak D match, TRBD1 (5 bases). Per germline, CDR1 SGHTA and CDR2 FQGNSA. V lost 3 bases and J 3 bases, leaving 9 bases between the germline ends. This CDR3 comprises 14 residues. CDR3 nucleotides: TGTGCCAGCAGCTTCGGGGGACTCAATCAGCCCCAGCATTTT. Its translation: CASSFGGLNQPQHF.

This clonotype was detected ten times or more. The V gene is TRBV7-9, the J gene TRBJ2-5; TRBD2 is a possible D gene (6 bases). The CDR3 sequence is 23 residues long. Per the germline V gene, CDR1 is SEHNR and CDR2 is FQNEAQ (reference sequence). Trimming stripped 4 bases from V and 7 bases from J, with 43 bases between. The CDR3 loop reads CASSSPGTPQIRSPAGDTWTQYF. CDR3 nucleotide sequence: TGTGCCAGCAGCTCCCCTGGGACTCCCCAAATTCGAAGCCCCGCTGGAGATACGTGGACCCAGTACTTC.

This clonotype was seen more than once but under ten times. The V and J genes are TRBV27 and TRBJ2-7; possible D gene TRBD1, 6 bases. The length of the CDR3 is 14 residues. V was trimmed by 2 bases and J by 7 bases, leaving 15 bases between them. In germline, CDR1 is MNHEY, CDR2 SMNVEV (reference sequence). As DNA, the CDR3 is TGTGCCAGCAGTTTACTAGGGACAAGGAGGGAGCAGTACTTC. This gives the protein CASSLLGTRREQYF.